One T cell receptor (beta chain) is described in this entry. Under the authors' procedure: Estimation of nucleated cell counts relied on the amplification of reference gene primers. Libraries were prepared by immunoSEQ multiplex PCR; TCRdb keeps only in-frame clonotypes and omits some of them. Clone size and V and J calls were adopted from that table, with D and trimming inferred from the DNA. The repertoire includes some 280,000 clones, around four fifths of them detected once, and 4.1% sits in the top ten. The data belong to a study of blood T cell repertoires in COVID-19. Across the whole study: Donors in the United States, Italy and Spain gave samples during acute or convalescent COVID-19. In each case, the material was cDNA or gDNA derived from T cells, B-cell-depleted T cells, or PBMCs.

The receptor comes from a woman between 45 and 60 years old with active or convalescent COVID-19. Source material: peripheral blood.

In nucleotides, the CDR3 is TGTGCCAGCAGTTTGCGATTGCGGGAGGGTTATAACTATGAGCAGTTCTTC. Amino acid sequence: CASSLRLREGYNYEQFF. The V call is TRBV27, the J call TRBJ2-1, with TRBD2 identical over 9 bases. In germline, CDR1 is MNHEY, CDR2 SMNVEV (reference sequence). CDR3 length: 17 amino acids. V trimming: 3 bases; J trimming: 8 bases; junction bases outside the gene matches: 14.